Described below is a single T cell receptor beta chain sequence and its context. Its antigen remains unknown. The data were taken from a study of blood T cell dynamics during melanoma immunotherapy. Looking at the study overall: Metastatic melanoma patients received first-line pembrolizumab or nivolumab plus ipilimumab. Overall study results and limits: Cell-free DNA CDR3 sequences most resembled the immune-effector CD8+ subset, which was also most clonal.

The protocol was immunoSEQ multiplex PCR, while the TCRdb copy is restricted to in-frame clones and leaves out a portion. The data contain about 3,500 clones, roughly 96% of them seen just once; the ten biggest clones take up around 0.5%. Trimming removed 2 bases at V and 1 base at J, with 6 bases between. The length of the CDR3 is 13 residues. Per germline, CDR1 SGHDT and CDR2 YYEEEE. The time point here: week 3, after first cycle of checkpoint inhibitor. Response was assessed by RECIST 1.1 at 12 weeks, except a couple of rapid progressors. Patients had no prior systemic cancer treatment, immunosuppressants or other active cancers.

V usage is TRBV5-6 and J usage is TRBJ1-1; no reliable D call. The source material was effector memory CD8+ T cells from blood, sampled from a patient treated with checkpoint blockade. This receptor was taken from a human donor with melanoma. The CDR3: CASSLGGNTEAFF. The CDR3 DNA reads TGTGCCAGCAGCTTAGGAGGGAACACTGAAGCTTTCTTT.